These 25 T cell receptor beta chains were all obtained from the same sample, sequenced in a study of CD8 T cells in ankylosing spondylitis. TCRdb reprocessed the 5' RACE reads with MiXCR, giving one entry per CDR3 protein. The sample consists of around 100,000 distinct CDR3 sequences, about 24% of them appearing once. The sequenced sample was synovial fluid, either unsorted or a sorted T cell fraction (not recorded which). The receptors were sampled from a male donor with ankylosing spondylitis.

A few counts support this clonotype. The chain has TRBV20-1 and TRBJ2-7; TRBD2 might be the D (5 bases). Germline CDR1 DFQATT, CDR2 SNEGSKA (reference sequence). This CDR3 comprises 15 residues. Trimming removed 4 bases from V and 1 base from J, with 17 bases in between. CDR3 nucleotides: TGCAGTGCTACGAAGAGCGGCGCAGGATCCTACGAGCAGTACTTC. It yields the protein CSATKSGAGSYEQYF.

The chain employs TRBV14 and TRBJ2-5; D is unclear. The CDR3 has 13 residues. V was pared by 3 bases and J by 2 bases, with 7 bases between. Germline V gene data show CDR1 as SGHDN and CDR2 as FVKESK. The CDR3 reads CASSHLGQETQYF. CDR3 DNA: TGTGCCAGCAGCCATCTCGGACAAGAGACCCAGTACTTC.

In its sample, this clonotype was seen a few times. The CDR3 is CASSLSPSGRGTQYF. The CDR3 nucleotides read TGTGCCAGCAGCTTAAGTCCTAGCGGGAGGGGGACCCAGTACTTC. The genes are TRBV7-8 and TRBJ2-5, with 12 bases identical to TRBD2. The CDR3 totals 15 residues. Per germline, CDR1 SGHVS and CDR2 FQNEAQ. V dropped 2 bases and J dropped 7; count of bases not matched to a gene: 5. The full variable domain, completed using reference TRBV7-8 and TRBJ2-5, is GAGVSQSPRYKVAKRGQDVALRCDPISGHVSLFWYQQALGQGPEFLTYFQNEAQLDKSGLPSDRFFAERPEGSVSTLKIQRTQQEDSAVYLCASSLSPSGRGTQYFGPGTRLLVL.

This chain joins TRBV18 and TRBJ2-2; D is undetermined. This CDR3 spans 16 amino acids. V gave up 3 bases and J gave up 6 bases, with 17 bases separating them. Germline V gene lookup returns CDR1 KGHSH and CDR2 LQKENI. CDR3 in DNA: TGTGCCAGCTCACCTGAATTAACAACGAGGCCCGGGGAGCTGTTTTTT. It codes for CASSPELTTRPGELFF. Drawing the rest from reference TRBV18 and TRBJ2-2, the complete variable domain is NAGVMQNPRHLVRRRGQEARLRCSPMKGHSHVYWYRQLPEEGLKFMVYLQKENIIDESGMPKERFSAEFPKEGPSILRIQQVVRGDSAAYFCASSPELTTRPGELFFGEGSRLTVL.

The CDR3 loop reads CATSPAGGNIQYF. DNA for the CDR3: TGTGCCACCAGTCCAGCGGGCGGAAACATTCAGTACTTC. The chain carries TRBV24-1 and TRBJ2-4, with D perhaps matching TRBD2 (6 bases). The CDR3 covers 13 residues. Germline V gene lookup returns CDR1 KGHDR and CDR2 SFDVKD. Between the trimmed V and J ends, which lost 6 bases and 6 bases, there was a span of 11 bases.

The chain couples TRBV7-6 to TRBJ1-6; no clear D. V lost 5 bases to trimming and J lost 0 bases, with 23 bases between them. Germline V gene lookup returns CDR1 SGHVS and CDR2 FNYEAQ. This CDR3 has 20 amino acids. CDR3 in amino acids: CASSLRDFDASSSYNSPLHF. In nucleotides, the CDR3 is TGTGCCAGCAGCCTACGGGATTTTGACGCCTCGAGCTCCTATAATTCACCCCTCCACTTT.

This clonotype was recorded many times. The chain uses TRBV5-1 and TRBJ2-7; possibly TRBD2 for D (8 bases). The CDR3 spans 14 residues. V was shortened by 7 bases and J by 5 bases, with 19 bases between the two germline ends. Germline V CDR1 and CDR2: SGHRS, YFSETQ. The CDR3 sequence is CASREGATKDEQYF. The CDR3 DNA is TGCGCCAGCCGGGAGGGGGCCACGAAGGACGAGCAGTACTTC.

This clonotype came up once. CDR3 sequence (DNA): TGTGCCACCCTTAGGAATTCGAACACTGAAGCTTTCTTT. It yields the protein CATLRNSNTEAFF. The V gene is TRBV10-3, the J gene TRBJ1-1; D is ambiguous. V lost 10 bases and J lost 1, with 13 bases in between. Germline CDR1 reads ENHRY; CDR2 reads SYGVKD. There are 13 residues in the CDR3.

V gene TRBV12-5 combines with J gene TRBJ1-2; D perhaps matches TRBD1 (5 bases). The CDR3 contains 13 residues. Germline loops: CDR1 LGHNT, CDR2 FRNRAP. V lost 3 bases and J lost 7, with 12 bases in between. In DNA form, the CDR3 reads TGTGCTAGTGGTTTCGACAGTCTAGTTGGCTACACCTTC. It is translated as CASGFDSLVGYTF.

This clonotype was seen ten or more times. The rearrangement joins TRBV15 to TRBJ2-7, with 14 bases matching TRBD2. V was clipped by 4 bases and J by 4 bases; unmatched bases: 3. From germline, CDR1 is LNHNV and CDR2 YYDKDF (reference sequence). This CDR3 region has 15 residues. DNA for the CDR3: TGTGCCACCAGCACGGGACTAGCGGGAGCATACGAGCAGTACTTC. It is translated as CATSTGLAGAYEQYF.

This chain connects TRBV4-2 to TRBJ2-1, with 8 bases fitting TRBD2. The V gene end was trimmed by 4 bases and the J gene end by 4 bases; junction bases not matched to a gene: 9. CDR1 and CDR2 (germline): LGHNA, YNFKEQ. The CDR3 loop spans 16 amino acids. The CDR3 loop is CASSRGASGFYNEQFF. Written as DNA, the CDR3 is TGTGCCAGCAGCCGAGGGGCTAGCGGGTTTTACAATGAGCAGTTCTTC.

This clonotype has more than one count but fewer than ten. This chain joins TRBV5-1 and TRBJ2-7; TRBD1 is a possible D gene (6 bases). The CDR3 loop spans 14 amino acids. Trimming shortened V by 5 bases and J by 1 base, and 13 bases separated the two germline ends. Germline CDR1 and CDR2: SGHRS and YFSETQ. The DNA of the CDR3 is TGCGCCAGCAGTGAACAGGGTGGTTCCTACGAGCAGTACTTC. Amino acid sequence: CASSEQGGSYEQYF. The full variable domain, rest sourced from reference TRBV5-1 and TRBJ2-7, is KAGVTQTPRYLIKTRGQQVTLSCSPISGHRSVSWYQQTPGQGLQFLFEYFSETQRNKGNFPGRFSGRQFSNSRSEMNVSTLELGDSALYLCASSEQGGSYEQYFGPGTRLTVT.

In this sample, this clonotype turned up a few times. The chain combines TRBV9 with TRBJ2-1; 13 bases agree with TRBD2. This CDR3 region has 16 residues. With 3 bases clipped from V and 5 bases from J, the junction kept 5 bases outside the gene matches. Per the germline V gene, CDR1 is SGDLS and CDR2 is YYNGEE. CDR3: CASSARGLAGHNEQFF. The CDR3 DNA is TGTGCCAGCAGCGCGAGGGGACTAGCGGGGCACAATGAGCAGTTCTTC.

The rearrangement joins TRBV5-1 to TRBJ2-7; tentatively, D is TRBD1 or TRBD2 (5 bases each). Trimming cost V 3 bases and J 7 bases, with 26 bases left between them. CDR3 length: 17 residues. Germline CDR1 and CDR2: SGHRS and YFSETQ. The CDR3, as DNA: TGCGCCAGCAGCTCGGAACCAGGGACGGCGGCCTCGTGGGAGCAGTACGTC. Its protein product is CASSSEPGTAASWEQYV.

This chain connects TRBV20-1 to TRBJ2-1; 7 bases are a match to TRBD2. Germline V gives CDR1 DFQATT, CDR2 SNEGSKA (reference sequence). The CDR3 totals 15 residues. V was clipped by 1 base and J by 1 base; unmatched bases: 4. CDR3 loop: CSARGGRRSYNEQFF. The CDR3 region has the DNA TGCAGTGCTAGAGGCGGGAGACGGTCCTACAATGAGCAGTTCTTC.

The rearrangement links TRBV2 to TRBJ2-7; possibly TRBD2 for D (5 bases). CDR1 is SNHLY and CDR2 is FYNNEI in the germline V gene. The CDR3 is 16 amino acids. The germline V and J ends were trimmed by 7 bases and 2 bases, with 21 bases remaining between them. CDR3 sequence: CASNTGGNGGTYEQYV. CDR3 nucleotide sequence: TGTGCCAGCAATACTGGAGGCAACGGAGGAACCTACGAGCAGTACGTC.

This clonotype was recorded a few times. The chain combines TRBV12-3 or TRBV12-4 with TRBJ1-2, with a weak D call TRBD1 (6 bases). The CDR3 sequence is 16 residues long. V dropped 4 bases and J dropped 6 bases, with 21 bases sitting between them. CDR3 region: CASSSVWDGGPNGYTF. The CDR3 DNA reads as TGTGCCAGCAGTTCCGTCTGGGACGGGGGGCCTAATGGCTACACCTTC.

This clonotype was picked up a small number of times. V is TRBV27 and J is TRBJ1-1; TRBD1 might be the D (5 bases). V lost 0 bases and J 10 bases, leaving 15 bases between the germline ends. The CDR3 runs 14 residues. Germline lookup yields CDR1 MNHEY and CDR2 SMNVEV (reference sequence). The CDR3: CASSLSKGRGGAFF. CDR3 DNA sequence: TGTGCCAGCAGTTTATCGAAGGGACGGGGGGGAGCTTTCTTT.

The CDR3 reads CATSDSGRITDTQYF. In DNA form, the CDR3 reads TGTGCCACCAGTGATTCGGGACGGATAACAGATACGCAGTATTTT. V usage is TRBV24-1 and J usage is TRBJ2-3; D may be TRBD1 or TRBD2 (5 bases each). CDR1 and CDR2 (germline): KGHDR, SFDVKD. This CDR3 comprises 15 residues. Trimming shortened V by 2 bases and J by 3 bases, and 11 bases separated the two germline ends.

This clonotype was counted between two and nine times. The chain combines TRBV12-5 with TRBJ2-5; TRBD1 agrees at 8 bases. V was pared by 4 bases and J by 4 bases, with 5 bases of the junction left unmatched. Germline V CDR1 and CDR2: LGHNT, FRNRAP. CDR3 length: 14 residues. CDR3 sequence: CASGSGQAGETQYF. The CDR3 DNA reads as TGTGCTAGTGGTTCGGGACAGGCCGGAGAGACCCAGTACTTC.

V gene TRBV18 combines with J gene TRBJ1-2; D remains ambiguous. The CDR3 runs to 17 residues. Germline V lookup: CDR1 KGHSH, CDR2 LQKENI. V was trimmed by 5 bases and J by 5 bases, leaving 24 bases between them. CDR3 sequence reads: CASSTPSDGSLVYGYTF. The CDR3 bases are TGTGCCAGCTCAACCCCATCGGACGGCAGCCTAGTGTATGGCTACACCTTC.

In its sample, this clonotype was seen a few times. The chain is built from TRBV7-9 and TRBJ2-1; 7 nucleotides match TRBD2. The CDR3 is made up of 14 amino acids. The V gene end was trimmed by 3 bases and the J gene end by 8 bases; junction bases not matched to a gene: 7. Germline CDR1 SEHNR, CDR2 FQNEAQ (reference sequence). The CDR3 bases are TGTGCCAGCAGCTTCCCAAGCGGGACGGATGAGCAGTTCTTC. It is translated as CASSFPSGTDEQFF.

The chain links TRBV5-6 to TRBJ1-1; possibly TRBD1 for D (6 bases). Germline V gene sequence: CDR1 SGHDT, CDR2 YYEEEE. V was shortened by 4 bases and J by 2 bases, with 12 bases between the two germline ends. This CDR3 has 14 amino acids. The CDR3 nucleotides read TGTGCCAGCAGCAAGAGGGGGGTAAACACTGAAGCTTTCTTT. Translated: CASSKRGVNTEAFF.

There are a few counts of this clonotype. V is TRBV7-9 and J is TRBJ2-1, with TRBD2 matching over 7 bases. The CDR3 extends over 15 amino acids. Germline lookup yields CDR1 SEHNR and CDR2 FQNEAQ (reference sequence). V shed 3 bases and J 8 bases; nucleotides not matched to a gene: 10. The DNA of the CDR3 is TGTGCCAGCAGCTTCTCTGGCGGGAGTCAGGATGAGCAGTTCTTC. It is translated as CASSFSGGSQDEQFF.

This clonotype was seen more than once but under ten times. This sequence joins TRBV25-1 and TRBJ1-6; D remains unclear. The V end was cut by 5 bases, the J end by 7 bases, with 18 bases between. Germline CDR1 and CDR2: MGHDK and SYGVNS. The CDR3 is 16 amino acids. The CDR3 bases are TGTGCCAGCAGTCTCGGGCAGGTCCTAAAGAATTCACCCCTCCACTTT. It specifies CASSLGQVLKNSPLHF. Supplemented by reference TRBV25-1 and TRBJ1-6, the full variable domain reads EADIYQTPRYLVIGTGKKITLECSQTMGHDKMYWYQQDPGMELHLIHYSYGVNSTEKGDLSSESTVSRIRTEHFPLTLESARPSHTSQYLCASSLGQVLKNSPLHFGNGTRLTVT.